A single sample is the source of the 29 T cell receptor beta chains below, sequenced in a study of Graves' ophthalmopathy and Graves' hyperthyroidism. The authors amplified TCR beta CDR3 regions, and they did so from RNA transcripts for repertoire sequencing. After a first-round RT-PCR with HTBI primers, a second-round multiplex PCR was run. TCRdb reanalysed the multiplex PCR reads using MiXCR and keeps one entry per CDR3 protein. The sample contains roughly 600,000 distinct CDR3 sequences, under 45% of which appear only once. The sequencing input was peripheral blood or thyroid tissue (not recorded which). These receptor sequences come from an adult man with Graves' hyperthyroidism.

This clonotype was counted only a few times. The CDR3 loop is CSARPGQASEYEQYF. CDR3 bases: TGCAGTGCTAGACCAGGCCAGGCTAGCGAATACGAGCAGTACTTC. The chain combines TRBV20-1 with TRBJ2-7; TRBD2 might be the D (6 bases). CDR1 DFQATT and CDR2 SNEGSKA come from the germline V gene (reference sequence). Trimming left V 2 bases short and J 4 bases short, with 18 bases between. There are 15 residues in the CDR3.

The chain joins TRBV9 to TRBJ1-1, with a weak D call TRBD1 (5 bases). V lost 4 bases and J lost 1, with 14 bases in between. The germline V gene encodes CDR1 SGDLS and CDR2 YYNGEE. This CDR3 is built from 15 residues. As DNA, the CDR3 is TGTGCCAGCAGCCCTCCTGGGACTGGGAACACTGAAGCTTTCTTT. Residues: CASSPPGTGNTEAFF.

This clonotype was seen at least ten times. The chain links TRBV11-3 to TRBJ2-5, with D unresolved. The CDR3 length is 13 residues. Germline V gives CDR1 SGHNT, CDR2 YENEEA. Trimming shortened V by 0 bases and J by 9 bases, and 11 bases separated the two germline ends. The CDR3 region has the DNA TGTGCCAGCAGCTTAGACCCAAGTTTGGCCCAGTACTTC. As protein: CASSLDPSLAQYF.

Concerning this clonotype: One junction end does not reproduce the germline sequence, and a read error may be involved. J is TRBJ2-7 and V is TRBV6-4; 8 nucleotides match TRBD1. The germline V gene has CDR1 MRHNA and CDR2 SNTAGT. The CDR3 covers 15 residues. DNA for the CDR3: TGTGCCAGCAGTGATTCCGGGACAGGCTACTACGAACAGTACTTC. This codes for CASSDSGTGYYEQYF.

This clonotype was counted at least ten times. The chain has TRBV6-6 and TRBJ1-4; no reliable D call. V lost 11 bases and J lost 2, with 12 bases in between. CDR1 is MNHNY and CDR2 is SVGAGI in the germline V gene (reference sequence). The CDR3 contains 13 residues. This chain's CDR3 is CAGSQGTNEKLFF. CDR3 DNA: TGTGCCGGCTCACAAGGTACTAATGAAAAACTGTTTTTT.

This clonotype has at least ten counts. The chain couples TRBV10-3 to TRBJ1-1, with 7 nucleotides matching TRBD1. Trimming cost V 3 bases and J 2 bases; bases outside gene matches: 3. Germline CDR1 is ENHRY and CDR2 is SYGVKD. CDR3 length: 14 amino acids. CDR3: CAISEGTANTEAFF. The CDR3 DNA reads as TGTGCCATCAGTGAAGGGACAGCTAACACTGAAGCTTTCTTT.

The V and J genes are TRBV5-1 and TRBJ2-7; 12 nucleotides line up with TRBD1. Germline CDR1 and CDR2: SGHRS and YFSETQ. This CDR3 has 17 amino acids. After removal of 6 bases from V and 2 bases from J, the junction contained 12 bases not matched to a gene. CDR3: CASTSGTGGSRTYEQYF. DNA of the CDR3: TGCGCCAGCACCTCCGGGACAGGGGGCTCTCGGACCTACGAGCAGTACTTC. Based on the CDR3 plus reference TRBV5-1 and TRBJ2-7, the full variable domain is KAGVTQTPRYLIKTRGQQVTLSCSPISGHRSVSWYQQTPGQGLQFLFEYFSETQRNKGNFPGRFSGRQFSNSRSEMNVSTLELGDSALYLCASTSGTGGSRTYEQYFGPGTRLTVT.

Turning to this clonotype: At one boundary the junction diverges from the germline segment, which might be a read error. This sequence joins TRBV10-3 and TRBJ2-7; 8 bases are a match to TRBD2. The CDR3 sequence is 15 residues long. Germline CDR1 is ENHRY and CDR2 is SYGVKD. The chain's CDR3 is CASSYPRGGLAEQYF. The CDR3 nucleotides read TGTGCCAGCAGTTACCCCCGGGGGGGGCTCGCCGAGCAGTACTTC.

This clonotype has a count of ten or more. The rearrangement links TRBV7-2 to TRBJ2-2; D not resolved. Germline-derived CDR1 and CDR2 are SGHTA and FQGNSA. Trimming removed 2 bases from V and 0 bases from J, with 4 bases in between. This CDR3 has 14 residues. The CDR3 is CASSLLPNTGELFF. In nucleotides, the CDR3 is TGTGCCAGCAGCTTACTCCCGAACACCGGGGAGCTGTTTTTT.

The chain couples TRBV5-4 to TRBJ1-4, with D hard to call. There are 14 residues in the CDR3. Germline V gene lookup returns CDR1 SGHNT and CDR2 YYREEE (reference sequence). V was shortened by 0 bases and J by 8 bases, with 11 bases between the two germline ends. The CDR3 coding sequence is TGTGCCAGCAGCTTGGGGGAATCTGAAGAAAAACTGTTTTTT. It is translated as CASSLGESEEKLFF.

The chain combines TRBV6-1 with TRBJ1-1, with unresolved D. Germline values: CDR1 MNHNS, CDR2 SASEGT. The V end lost 5 bases, the J end lost 6 bases, and 16 bases lay between the germline ends. The CDR3 has 14 residues. The chain's CDR3 is CASSLTGRGAEAFF. In nucleotides, the CDR3 is TGTGCCAGCAGTCTCACCGGAAGAGGCGCTGAAGCTTTCTTT.

This clonotype was detected ten times or more. The chain links TRBV19 to TRBJ2-7, with unresolved D. The germline V gene encodes CDR1 LNHDA and CDR2 SQIVND (reference sequence). V was cut by 1 base and J by 0 bases, with 10 bases left in between. The CDR3 contains 15 residues. The CDR3 region is CASSIGSGSSYEQYF. The CDR3 DNA is TGTGCCAGTAGTATAGGGTCTGGCAGCTCCTACGAGCAGTACTTC.

The CDR3 loop is CASSLGPGAPLNYGYTF. CDR3 bases: TGTGCCAGCAGCTTAGGGCCAGGGGCGCCCTTGAACTATGGCTACACCTTC. The gene calls are TRBV7-8 and TRBJ1-2; a possible D gene is TRBD1 (6 bases). Per the germline V gene, CDR1 is SGHVS and CDR2 is FQNEAQ. The CDR3 covers 17 residues. V lost 1 base, J lost 2 bases, and 17 bases lay in between.

There are a few counts of this clonotype. The chain combines TRBV28 with TRBJ2-7; weak D call: TRBD1 (5 bases). The CDR3 is 11 residues long. V lost 8 bases, J lost 5 bases, and 10 bases lay in between. CDR1 and CDR2 (germline): MDHEN, SYDVKM. CDR3 bases: TGTGCCAGCGTGGACACAAACGAGCAGTACTTC. Residues: CASVDTNEQYF.

The rearrangement uses TRBV5-1 and TRBJ1-2; D may be TRBD1 (5 bases). This CDR3 is 14 amino acids long. V was clipped by 0 bases and J by 6 bases, with 12 bases between them. CDR1 is SGHRS and CDR2 is YFSETQ in the germline V gene. CDR3 protein: CASSLAEGVDGYTF. DNA of the CDR3: TGCGCCAGCAGCTTGGCCGAAGGGGTTGATGGCTACACCTTC.

This clonotype was seen just once. Being one base from a much bigger clone, this may be a read error. The chain recombines TRBV9 with TRBJ2-7, with TRBD2 identical over 10 bases. Trimming at V came to 0 bases and at J to 4 bases, leaving 4 bases not matched to a gene. The germline gives CDR1 SGDLS, CDR2 YYNGEE. This CDR3 is 15 amino acids long. The CDR3 sequence: CASSVGTSGFYEQYV. The DNA of the CDR3 is TGTGCCAGCAGCGTAGGGACTAGCGGATTTTACGAGCAGTACGTC.

This clonotype was observed many times. V usage is TRBV2 and J usage is TRBJ1-5; D unclear. CDR3 length equals 15 residues. From germline, CDR1 is SNHLY and CDR2 FYNNEI. Trimming cost V 1 base and J 3 bases, with 10 bases left between them. Here the CDR3 DNA reads TGTGCCAGCAGTGAAGGGTACGCCTACAATCAGCCCCAGCATTTT. Amino acids: CASSEGYAYNQPQHF.

The sample holds many counts of this clonotype. The chain carries TRBV30 and TRBJ1-2, with D tentatively TRBD1 (6 bases). The ends were cut back, 7 bases at V and 5 bases at J, with 11 bases in the middle. This CDR3 is 11 amino acids long. Germline-derived CDR1 and CDR2 are GTSNPN and SVGIG (reference sequence). CDR3 region: CAYSGVYGYTF. CDR3 coding DNA: TGTGCCTACTCAGGGGTTTATGGCTACACCTTC.

This clonotype showed up many times. This rearrangement joins TRBV13 to TRBJ2-7, with unresolved D. V dropped 0 bases and J dropped 1 base, with 10 bases sitting between them. Per the germline V gene, CDR1 is PRHDT and CDR2 is FYEKMQ (reference sequence). This CDR3 region has 15 residues. The CDR3 bases are TGTGCCAGCAGCTTAGGCTCTAGTGATTCCTACGAGCAGTACTTC. The encoded protein is CASSLGSSDSYEQYF. The full variable domain, completed using reference TRBV13 and TRBJ2-7, is AAGVIQSPRHLIKEKRETATLKCYPIPRHDTVYWYQQGPGQDPQFLISFYEKMQSDKGSIPDRFSAQQFSDYHSELNMSSLELGDSALYFCASSLGSSDSYEQYFGPGTRLTVT.

This clonotype was recorded at least ten times. The chain is built from TRBV29-1 and TRBJ1-2; maybe TRBD1 (6 bases). Germline lookup yields CDR1 SQVTM and CDR2 ANQGSEA. This CDR3 region has 13 residues. V dropped 2 bases and J dropped 4 bases, with 11 bases sitting between them. The CDR3 region is CSVERGSGYGYTF. The CDR3 nucleotides read TGCAGCGTTGAAAGGGGGTCCGGCTATGGCTACACCTTC.

For this clonotype: One junction end does not reproduce the germline sequence, and a read error may be involved. This chain links TRBV6-6 with TRBJ2-1; 12 nucleotides agree with TRBD2. The germline V gene has CDR1 MNHNY and CDR2 SVGAGI (reference sequence). CDR3 size: 16 residues. The DNA of the CDR3 is TGTGCCACCAGTGATTTGGCTAGCGGGGGGGCACATGAGCAGTTCTTC. This codes for CATSDLASGGAHEQFF.

As regards this clonotype: A clone one base away is much larger, so this may be a read error. J is TRBJ2-5 and V is TRBV4-1; D is undetermined. The CDR3 extends over 15 amino acids. Germline V gene lookup returns CDR1 MGHRA and CDR2 YSYEKL. The chain's CDR3 is CASSQDRAGQEAQYF. DNA of the CDR3: TGTGCCAGCAGCCAAGATAGGGCAGGCCAAGAGGCCCAGTACTTC.

This clonotype was seen repeatedly, ten times or more. V and J are TRBV28 and TRBJ2-7; 8 bases are shared with TRBD2. The CDR3 has 16 residues. Germline-derived CDR1 and CDR2 are MDHEN and SYDVKM. The ends lost 2 bases at V and 2 bases at J; junction bases unmatched: 8. The CDR3 DNA sequence: TGTGCCAGCAGTTTAGAAGCGGGAGAGGGGACCTACGAGCAGTACTTC. The encoded protein is CASSLEAGEGTYEQYF.

This clonotype appeared many times. This chain connects TRBV6-1 to TRBJ2-6; D call uncertain. This CDR3 is 17 amino acids long. From germline, CDR1 is MNHNS and CDR2 SASEGT. V lost 5 bases and J 0 bases, leaving 14 bases between the germline ends. In nucleotides, the CDR3 is TGTGCCAGCAGTAAGAGAGGAAGAGACTCTGGGGCCAACGTCCTGACTTTC. Amino acids: CASSKRGRDSGANVLTF.

This clonotype was counted many times. The CDR3 here is CASSPTTIQETQYF. The CDR3 nucleotides are TGCGCCAGCAGTCCTACTACTATCCAAGAGACCCAGTACTTC. The chain joins TRBV10-2 to TRBJ2-5; no clear D. Germline V gene sequence: CDR1 WSHSY, CDR2 SAAADI. V lost 5 bases and J lost 1, with 11 bases in between. The CDR3 extends over 14 amino acids.

In its sample, this clonotype was seen a few times. The J gene is TRBJ2-7, the V gene TRBV12-3 or TRBV12-4; 8 bases agree with TRBD1. V lost 5 bases, J lost 6 bases, and 6 bases stayed unmatched. The CDR3 loop spans 13 amino acids. CDR3 DNA: TGTGCCAGCAGTCCCCGGACAGGGTCCGAGCAGTACTTC. As protein: CASSPRTGSEQYF.

Details on this clonotype: Compared with germline, one end of the junction differs, possibly owing to a read error. This chain joins TRBV10-3 and TRBJ1-1; TRBD1 is a possible D gene (6 bases). Germline V gene sequence: CDR1 ENHRY, CDR2 SYGVKD. The CDR3 length is 12 residues. The CDR3 sequence is CASSFRDNEAFF. The CDR3 DNA reads as TGTGCCAGCAGTTTCCGGGACAATGAAGCTTTCTTT.

This clonotype was recorded at least ten times. This rearrangement joins TRBV5-1 to TRBJ2-7, with TRBD1 identical over 7 bases. Germline CDR1 reads SGHRS; CDR2 reads YFSETQ. The CDR3 length is 13 residues. With V trimmed by 4 bases and J by 5 bases, 6 bases remained unmatched. DNA for the CDR3: TGCGCCAGCAGCCCCACAGGGGTGCACGAGCAGTACTTC. It encodes CASSPTGVHEQYF.

Worth noting for this clonotype: The DNA is omitted, as the CDR3 cannot be located on it reliably, and the CDR3 follows TCRdb's listing. V gene TRBV7-9 combines with J gene TRBJ2-7; TRBD2 was called by the table and not checked on the DNA. The CDR3 comprises 18 residues, both ends counted. In germline, CDR1 is SEHNR, CDR2 FQNEAQ (reference sequence). CDR3: CASSLVGVAGGILYEQHF.